This T cell receptor beta chain was documented in a study of cytotoxic CD8 clonotypes in ibrutinib-treated CLL. Assay used: immunoSEQ multiplex PCR; TCRdb lists only in-frame clones, some missing. The table shows around 130,000 clones, with approximately 80% occurring only once. Approximately 2.2 micrograms of genomic DNA from cryopreserved PBMCs went into TCR beta libraries. Study-level results: Whereas clonality rose at ibrutinib response, it declined toward baseline at progression. Baseline clonality exceeded age-matched healthy donors and tracked circulating CD8+ T-cell counts.

V gave up 7 bases and J gave up 4 bases; unmatched junction bases: 7. This CDR3 comprises 14 residues. From germline, CDR1 is LNHDA and CDR2 SQIVND (reference sequence). This clone was observed a handful of times. What it binds is unknown. Sample: PBMCs, taken after 24 months of ibrutinib treatment. The sequence was obtained from a human donor with chronic lymphocytic leukemia. This chain uses TRBV19 with TRBJ2-3, with 8 bases identical to TRBD2. CDR3 DNA: TGTGCCAGTACCTCGGGGGGGTTGGCAGATACGCAGTATTTT. Protein product: CASTSGGLADTQYF.